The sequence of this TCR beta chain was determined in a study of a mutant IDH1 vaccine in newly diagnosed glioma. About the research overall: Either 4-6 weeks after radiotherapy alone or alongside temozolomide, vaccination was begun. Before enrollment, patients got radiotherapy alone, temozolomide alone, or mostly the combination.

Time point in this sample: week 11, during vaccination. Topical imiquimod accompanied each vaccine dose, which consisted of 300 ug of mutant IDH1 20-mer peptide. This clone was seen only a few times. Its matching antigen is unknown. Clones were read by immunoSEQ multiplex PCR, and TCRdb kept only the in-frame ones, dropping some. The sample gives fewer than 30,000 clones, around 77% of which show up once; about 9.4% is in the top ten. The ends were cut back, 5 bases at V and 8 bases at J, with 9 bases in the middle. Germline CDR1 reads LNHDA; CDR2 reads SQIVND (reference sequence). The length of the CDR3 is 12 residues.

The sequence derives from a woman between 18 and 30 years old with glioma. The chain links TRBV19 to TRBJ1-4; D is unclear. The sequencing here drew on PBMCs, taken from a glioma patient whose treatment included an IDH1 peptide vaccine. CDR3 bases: TGTGCCAGTAGTTTCAGCAGAGAAAAACTGTTTTTT. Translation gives CASSFSREKLFF.